What follows is one T cell receptor (beta chain) and its context. This sample is part of a study of cytomegalovirus exposure and HLA in healthy donors. PCR was performed using 60 Vbeta and 13 Jbeta primers. Clones were sequenced by immunoSEQ multiplex PCR, and TCRdb holds only the in-frame ones, with some missing. This table holds a few hundred thousand clones, 83% found once. Germline V lookup: CDR1 MGHRA, CDR2 YSYEKL. The CDR3 sequence is 17 residues long. With 4 bases clipped from V and 6 bases from J, the junction kept 15 bases outside the gene matches. The chain has TRBV4-1 and TRBJ2-3, with 8 bases that match TRBD2. The sequencing sample was made of PBMCs. This clonotype was obtained from a girl aged 10 to 17 in good health and CMV-seronegative. CDR3 bases: TGCGCCAGCAGCCGAGGACCGGGACTAGGGGGGAAGGATACGCAGTATTTT. As protein: CASSRGPGLGGKDTQYF.